The T cell receptor (beta chain) under discussion was sequenced for a study of T cell responses to AZD1222 COVID-19 vaccine. Trimming cost V 0 bases and J 7 bases; bases outside gene matches: 6. Per the germline V gene, CDR1 is LNHNV and CDR2 is YYDKDF (reference sequence). The CDR3 length is 15 residues. TCRdb keeps only in-frame clones here, not all; method: immunoSEQ multiplex PCR. Counted here are 150,000 to 170,000 clones, about nine tenths occurring once; the ten biggest clones make up roughly 2.9%. Study findings and constraints: Repertoires in all cases were sampled only once the peak T cell response had passed.

A note on this clone: Its antigen is undetermined.

Sequences were derived from peripheral blood, sampled on day 0 of AZD1222 vaccination. The V call is TRBV15, the J call TRBJ1-5; 7 bases fit TRBD1. The source is an adult in good health. The CDR3 DNA reads as TGTGCCACCAGCAGAGAGACAGGGAGACTACAGCCCCAGCATTTT. This codes for CATSRETGRLQPQHF.